This T cell receptor (beta chain) was sequenced in a study of cytomegalovirus exposure and HLA in healthy donors. Study context: Inside one of the first data releases sat 80 million to 95 million unique TCRs taken from HLA-typed donors.

A note on this clone: Its cognate antigen is unknown.

CDR1 and CDR2 (germline): LNHNV, YYDKDF (reference sequence). The CDR3 covers 13 residues. Losses at the gene ends were 2 bases for V and 5 bases for J; bases not matched to a gene: 3. Study findings and constraints: A few chains tied to CMV proved CMV antigen-specific in vitro.

The PCR contained 60 Vbeta and 13 Jbeta primers. Sequencing was performed with immunoSEQ multiplex PCR; in TCRdb, only in-frame clones are kept and a portion is missing. The sample contains approximately 120,000 clones, about 78% of which appear only once. The clonotype was recovered from a female donor in good health and CMV-seronegative. This sequence joins TRBV15 and TRBJ2-7; 7 bases line up with TRBD1. Sequenced: PBMCs. In DNA, the CDR3 is TGTGCCACCAGCAGAAGCGACAGGGACGAGCAGTACTTC. This gives the protein CATSRSDRDEQYF.